A selection of T cell receptor beta chains follows, all from one sample in a study of Graves' ophthalmopathy and Graves' hyperthyroidism. TCRdb re-derived calls from the multiplex PCR reads in MiXCR, one entry per CDR3 protein. Altogether some 750,000 distinct CDR3 sequences are present, 40% being singletons, with the ten largest covering approximately 43%. Specimen: peripheral blood. These receptor sequences come from an adult man with Graves' ophthalmopathy. Both conserved end residues are trimmed from each CDR3.

j_call,v_call,cdr3_aa
TRBJ1-2,TRBV9,ASSVDRGGYT
TRBJ2-2,TRBV7-9,ASTGLAGDTGELF
TRBJ1-1,TRBV15,ATSRTPSEAEAF
TRBJ2-2,TRBV7-9,ASSHRDSGELF
TRBJ2-5,TRBV19,ASSIGTGHGQETQY
TRBJ2-2,TRBV7-9,ASSSEMNTGELF
.,TRBV7-1,ASSALLAGASYNEQF
TRBJ2-7,TRBV5-8,ASSSGRREQY
TRBJ1-4,TRBV6-2/TRBV6-3,ASSYGGMDKLRGTNEKLF
TRBJ2-7,TRBV4-1,ASSQEGSGGYEQY
TRBJ1-5,TRBV20-1,SARVATGGWNQPQH
TRBJ1-5,TRBV4-2,ASRSGGDQPQH
TRBJ2-5,TRBV5-1,ASSPRDRAETQY
TRBJ1-5,TRBV7-8,ANSLVSGDNQPQH
TRBJ2-5,TRBV15,ATRTPAEETQY
TRBJ1-1,TRBV25-1,ASSRGEQEAF
TRBJ2-5,TRBV6-5,ASSYSRGGTFETQY
TRBJ1-2,TRBV25-1,ASRNQWGGYT
TRBJ2-6,TRBV7-9,ASSLTSVHSGANVLT
TRBJ2-5,TRBV5-1,ANSLAGGPETQY
TRBJ1-4,TRBV7-9,ASSLTGDSGKLF
TRBJ1-1,TRBV9,ASRPPTGENTGAF
TRBJ2-3,TRBV7-3,ASSPQPTTGLAGVGGNTQY
TRBJ1-2,TRBV2,ASSYSGSYGYT
TRBJ1-5,TRBV7-9,ASSPMDQPQH
TRBJ1-1,TRBV11-2,ASSGRDRGEAF
TRBJ1-4,TRBV19,ASSPFGTVNEKLF
TRBJ2-2,TRBV25-1,ASTRLGQGGTGELF
TRBJ2-7,TRBV29-1,SVDFSGQGFNEQY
TRBJ2-7,TRBV7-2,ASSLSRTSYEQY
TRBJ2-5,TRBV6-1,ANSRTEQETQY
TRBJ2-7,TRBV20-1,SARVAGAYEQY
TRBJ2-7,TRBV7-9,ASNKGGFEVN
TRBJ1-4,TRBV15,ATSIYRGGKLF
TRBJ2-2,TRBV29-1,SATGGPNTGELF
TRBJ1-4,TRBV2,ASSGSGLQVEKLF
TRBJ1-2,TRBV10-3,AISELDRANGYT
TRBJ1-4,TRBV2,ASSFQGPNEKLF
TRBJ2-7,TRBV2,ASSRGSKRGEQY
TRBJ1-6,TRBV9,ASSGTPSSPLH
TRBJ2-6,TRBV7-6,ASSEGPNVLT
TRBJ2-7,TRBV2,ATKGLANTYEQY
TRBJ1-1,TRBV5-1,ASSLEGADEAF
TRBJ2-2,TRBV7-9,ASSLGGGSWLF
TRBJ2-2,TRBV12-3/TRBV12-4,ASGPKGGSNTGELF
TRBJ2-5,TRBV10-3,AISELGIAGFETQY